Included here is one TCR beta chain sequence, with context. V was pared by 4 bases and J by 7 bases, with 2 bases of the junction left unmatched. This CDR3 has 13 amino acids. Germline V gene sequence: CDR1 MNHNS, CDR2 SASEGT. Primers for the PCR totalled 60 Vbeta and 13 Jbeta. Generated by immunoSEQ multiplex PCR, the TCRdb table keeps only in-frame clones and is missing some. Of 85,000 to 130,000 clones listed, around 71% are singletons. The sample is drawn from a study of cytomegalovirus exposure and HLA in healthy donors. Sample: PBMCs. The TCR comes from a boy under 18 in good health and CMV-seronegative. V usage is TRBV6-1 and J usage is TRBJ2-7, with TRBD1 identical over 12 bases. CDR3 protein: CASSGDRGREQYF. DNA of the CDR3: TGTGCCAGCAGTGGGGACAGGGGGCGGGAGCAGTACTTC.